A single sample gave rise to the 9 T cell receptor beta chains below, sequenced in a study of control samples from healthy donors and cancer patients. Sequencing used immunoSEQ multiplex PCR; TCRdb keeps in-frame clones, though not all of them. The profile shows about 120,000 clones, 85% to 90% of them singletons. Sequencing input: blood. Receptors originate from a man aged 30 to 45 in good health.

The V gene is TRBV14, the J gene TRBJ1-1, with D tentatively TRBD1 (5 bases). Germline CDR1 is SGHDN and CDR2 is FVKESK. V shed 1 base and J shed 5 bases, with 11 bases lying between them. CDR3 size: 14 residues. CDR3 in amino acids: CASSQVSGVTEAFF. CDR3 DNA sequence: TGTGCCAGCAGCCAAGTTTCGGGGGTGACTGAAGCTTTCTTT.

The genes are TRBV15 and TRBJ1-1; 7 nucleotides match TRBD1. The V and J ends lost 5 bases and 1 base, in that order; junction bases with no gene match: 7. This CDR3 contains 15 residues. In germline, CDR1 is LNHNV, CDR2 YYDKDF (reference sequence). As DNA, the CDR3 is TGTGCCACCAGCGAGACAGGGCAGTCGAACACTGAAGCTTTCTTT. This sequence encodes CATSETGQSNTEAFF.

The chain employs TRBV19 and TRBJ2-5; TRBD1 aligns across 8 bases. The germline V gene has CDR1 LNHDA and CDR2 SQIVND (reference sequence). J was trimmed by 0 bases and V by 10 bases; bases with no gene match: 7. This CDR3 spans 14 amino acids. CDR3 nucleotides: TGTGCCACTAAGGGACAGGCGTACCAAGAGACCCAGTACTTC. Its protein product is CATKGQAYQETQYF.

This clone has only one observation. V is TRBV6-6 and J is TRBJ1-1, with TRBD1 identical over 7 bases. From germline, CDR1 is MNHNY and CDR2 SVGAGI (reference sequence). This CDR3 is 14 amino acids long. After removal of 6 bases from V and 0 bases from J, the junction contained 4 bases not matched to a gene. CDR3 sequence reads: CASSQGQLNTEAFF. Written as DNA, the CDR3 is TGTGCCAGCAGCCAGGGACAGCTGAACACTGAAGCTTTCTTT.

The chain links TRBV14 to TRBJ1-1; no definite D call. V was shortened by 1 base and J by 3 bases, with 12 bases between the two germline ends. Germline V CDR1 and CDR2: SGHDN, FVKESK. The CDR3 loop spans 15 amino acids. The CDR3 region has the DNA TGTGCCAGCAGCCAAGTGGCAGGAGCAGACACTGAAGCTTTCTTT. It translates to CASSQVAGADTEAFF.

The V gene is TRBV5-1, the J gene TRBJ2-1; TRBD2 aligns across 10 bases. V lost 3 bases and J lost 9; bases outside the gene matches: 12. Germline-derived CDR1 and CDR2 are SGHRS and YFSETQ. This CDR3 is built from 16 residues. CDR3 residues: CASSSSGGAPLTEQFF. DNA for the CDR3: TGCGCCAGCAGCTCGAGCGGGGGGGCCCCTCTCACTGAGCAGTTCTTC.

The V gene is TRBV10-3, the J gene TRBJ2-2, with 7 bases that match TRBD1. Trimming took 6 bases from V and 1 from J; bases not matched to a gene: 5. The length of the CDR3 is 15 residues. Germline CDR1 and CDR2: ENHRY and SYGVKD. The CDR3 sequence: CAIRGRQGNTGELFF. The CDR3 DNA reads TGTGCCATCAGGGGAAGACAGGGGAACACCGGGGAGCTGTTTTTT.

The genes are TRBV5-1 and TRBJ2-5; D is tentatively TRBD1 or TRBD2 (5 bases each). V lost 4 bases to trimming and J lost 0 bases, with 13 bases between them. This CDR3 spans 15 amino acids. Germline loops: CDR1 SGHRS, CDR2 YFSETQ. The CDR3 loop reads CASSKGSGHQETQYF. The CDR3 DNA is TGCGCCAGCAGCAAGGGTTCGGGACACCAAGAGACCCAGTACTTC. Full variable domain (missing parts from reference TRBV5-1 and TRBJ2-5): KAGVTQTPRYLIKTRGQQVTLSCSPISGHRSVSWYQQTPGQGLQFLFEYFSETQRNKGNFPGRFSGRQFSNSRSEMNVSTLELGDSALYLCASSKGSGHQETQYFGPGTRLLVL.

The gene calls are TRBV2 and TRBJ1-5; D may be TRBD1 (6 bases). The V and J ends lost 1 base and 5 bases respectively, with 15 bases between them. The CDR3 length is 16 residues. Per the germline V gene, CDR1 is SNHLY and CDR2 is FYNNEI. CDR3 coding DNA: TGTGCCAGCAGTGAAGTCCGCTCGGGGGGCGATCAGCCCCAGCATTTT. This codes for CASSEVRSGGDQPQHF.